These T cell receptor beta chains were read from a single sample in a study of OX40 agonist ivuxolimab in advanced cancers. This table comes from immunoSEQ multiplex PCR, and its TCRdb copy is limited to in-frame clones, with some not included. The repertoire holds about 69,000 clones, with over 65% as singletons. The sample here was CD4+ or CD8+ T cells sorted from blood, taken in a trial of the OX40 agonist ivuxolimab. These receptors originate from an adult with an advanced solid tumor such as melanoma, head and neck, liver or kidney cancer. CDR3s include the opening cysteine and the closing phenylalanine or tryptophan. D genes are given only for firm matches. Only part of the rows carry a size: once, few, many, or a class if the clone is expanded.

V,D,J,size,CDR3,DNA
TRBV29-1,TRBD1,TRBJ1-1,.,CSVATGGETEAFF,TGCAGCGTAGCCACAGGGGGGGAGACTGAAGCTTTCTTT
TRBV9,.,TRBJ2-7,few,CASSGGGSSYEQYF,TGTGCCAGCAGCGGCGGTGGGAGCTCCTACGAGCAGTACTTC
TRBV30,.,TRBJ2-7,.,CAWSPLQGKLHEQYF,TGTGCCTGGAGTCCCTTACAGGGAAAGCTCCACGAGCAGTACTTC
TRBV30,.,TRBJ1-5,.,CAWSEKRKNQPQHF,TGTGCCTGGAGCGAAAAACGGAAGAATCAGCCCCAGCATTTT
TRBV30,.,TRBJ2-5,.,CAWSVTGGGYQETQYF,TGTGCCTGGAGTGTAACGGGTGGGGGGTACCAAGAGACCCAGTACTTC
TRBV7-2,.,TRBJ2-1,.,CASSLGSSSYNEQFF,TGTGCCAGCAGCTTAGGGTCTAGCTCCTACAATGAGCAGTTCTTC
TRBV5-1,.,TRBJ1-1,.,CASSLIGVNTEAFF,TGCGCCAGCAGCTTGATAGGAGTGAACACTGAAGCTTTCTTT
TRBV9,TRBD1,TRBJ2-3,.,CASSVKGASGDTQYF,TGTGCCAGCAGCGTCAAGGGGGCCAGTGGGGATACGCAGTATTTT
TRBV6-5,TRBD1,TRBJ1-2,.,CASSRTGSYGYTF,TGTGCCAGCAGCAGGACAGGGTCCTATGGCTACACCTTC
TRBV30,TRBD1,TRBJ1-5,.,CAWRRGQGAGQPQHF,TGTGCCTGGAGGAGAGGACAGGGGGCGGGACAGCCCCAGCATTTT
TRBV5-1,.,TRBJ2-4,.,CASSQEGAKNIQYF,TGCGCCAGCAGCCAGGAGGGAGCCAAAAACATTCAGTACTTC
TRBV10-2,.,TRBJ2-2,.,CASSRVPNTGELFF,TGCGCCAGTAGCCGGGTCCCGAACACCGGGGAGCTGTTTTTT
TRBV6-4,.,TRBJ2-3,.,CASRNGGRLGCLVDTQYF,TGTGCCAGCAGGAACGGAGGACGGCTAGGGTGTTTAGTGGATACGCAGTATTTT
TRBV27,TRBD1,TRBJ1-2,once,CASSDDRGNYGYTF,TGTGCCAGCAGTGATGACAGGGGAAACTATGGCTACACCTTC
TRBV30,TRBD1,TRBJ2-4,few,CAWAGQGKNIQYF,TGTGCCTGGGCGGGACAGGGGAAAAACATTCAGTACTTC
TRBV4-3,.,TRBJ1-2,.,CASSQVPSGAHHGYTF,TGCGCCAGCAGCCAAGTTCCGTCGGGGGCGCATCATGGCTACACCTTC
TRBV4-1,TRBD1,TRBJ1-5,.,CASSHDGQGNQPQHF,TGCGCCAGCAGCCACGACGGACAGGGAAATCAGCCCCAGCATTTT
TRBV27,TRBD1,TRBJ1-1,.,CASSPRTGSMNTEAFF,TGTGCCAGCAGTCCGCGGACAGGTTCCATGAACACTGAAGCTTTCTTT
TRBV6-4,.,TRBJ2-2,.,CASSDYRHTGELFF,TGTGCCAGCAGTGACTACAGACACACCGGGGAGCTGTTTTTT
TRBV7-2,TRBD1,TRBJ1-4,few,CASSWGQGGTNEKLFF,TGTGCCAGCAGCTGGGGACAGGGTGGAACTAATGAAAAACTGTTTTTT
TRBV7-2,TRBD2,TRBJ2-7,.,CASSVRILAGGEQYF,TGTGCCAGCAGCGTAAGGATTCTAGCGGGAGGCGAGCAGTACTTC
TRBV2,.,TRBJ1-2,.,CASRAGGRIYGYTF,TGTGCCAGCAGAGCCGGAGGAAGGATCTATGGCTACACCTTC
TRBV5-1,.,TRBJ2-1,.,CASSLYQTGTVEQFF,TGCGCCAGCAGCTTGTACCAAACCGGGACTGTTGAGCAGTTCTTC
TRBV16,.,TRBJ1-2,.,CASSQYGHYPPQAYGYTF,TGTGCCAGCAGCCAATACGGACACTACCCCCCTCAAGCCTATGGCTACACCTTC
TRBV9,.,TRBJ2-5,.,CASSASWNQETQYF,TGTGCCAGCAGCGCCTCGTGGAACCAAGAGACCCAGTACTTC
TRBV6-6,.,TRBJ2-7,.,CASSYPESEGYEQYF,TGTGCCAGCAGTTACCCCGAGAGCGAGGGGTACGAGCAGTACTTC
TRBV5-1,.,TRBJ1-1,.,CASSFGTMTFQEAFF,TGCGCCAGCAGCTTCGGGACAATGACGTTCCAGGAAGCTTTCTTT
TRBV28,.,TRBJ2-7,.,CASSQAWAGKTYEQYF,TGTGCCAGCAGCCAGGCTTGGGCAGGGAAAACTTACGAGCAGTACTTC
TRBV7-2,.,TRBJ2-1,many,CASSLDPAAYNEQFF,TGTGCCAGCAGTTTGGACCCCGCGGCCTACAATGAGCAGTTCTTC
TRBV5-5,.,TRBJ2-3,.,CASSLGRVGTDTQYF,TGTGCCAGCAGCTTGGGTAGGGTTGGCACAGATACGCAGTATTTT
TRBV6-5,TRBD1,TRBJ1-2,.,CASSYSSRGPGGYTF,TGTGCCAGCAGTTACTCGAGCAGGGGGCCCGGCGGCTACACCTTC
TRBV7-3,.,TRBJ2-7,.,CASSPGVGRGSYEQYF,TGTGCCAGCAGCCCTGGCGTGGGGAGAGGTTCCTACGAGCAGTACTTC
TRBV10-2,TRBD2,TRBJ2-2,.,CASSQGLAGTGELFF,TGCGCCAGCAGCCAGGGACTAGCGGGCACCGGGGAGCTGTTTTTT
TRBV5-1,.,TRBJ1-1,.,CASNPGEGTEAFF,TGCGCCAGCAACCCCGGGGAGGGGACTGAAGCTTTCTTT
TRBV7-2,.,TRBJ2-3,.,CASSLVGGYTDTQYF,TGTGCCAGCAGCTTAGTGGGAGGATACACAGATACGCAGTATTTT
TRBV5-6,.,TRBJ2-6,.,CASSLFQTRGTGANVLTF,TGTGCCAGCAGCTTATTCCAAACCAGGGGCACTGGGGCCAACGTCCTGACTTTC
TRBV7-6,TRBD1,TRBJ2-7,.,CASSVTGNRYEQYF,TGTGCCAGCAGCGTGACAGGGAATCGGTACGAGCAGTACTTC
TRBV9,.,TRBJ2-3,.,CASSVEANRRADTQYF,TGTGCCAGCAGCGTCGAGGCCAATAGGCGGGCAGATACGCAGTATTTT
TRBV5-6,.,TRBJ2-5,.,CASSWWVQETQYF,TGTGCCAGCAGCTGGTGGGTCCAAGAGACCCAGTACTTC
TRBV5-1,.,TRBJ2-7,.,CASSLYQGPYEQYF,TGCGCCAGCAGCTTGTACCAGGGGCCCTACGAGCAGTACTTC
TRBV7-2,TRBD1,TRBJ2-5,.,CASLKFAGTGGLTQYF,TGTGCCAGCTTAAAATTTGCCGGGACAGGGGGATTGACCCAGTACTTC
TRBV10-3,.,TRBJ1-1,few,CAISAADSMNTEAFF,TGTGCCATCAGTGCTGCGGACAGCATGAACACTGAAGCTTTCTTT
TRBV19,.,TRBJ1-5,.,CASSKESYSNQPQHF,TGTGCCAGTAGTAAAGAGTCTTATAGCAATCAGCCCCAGCATTTT
TRBV11-1,TRBD2,TRBJ2-1,once,CASSLTSGAYNEQFF,TGTGCCAGCAGCCTGACTAGCGGGGCCTACAATGAGCAGTTCTTC
TRBV28,.,TRBJ2-4,once,CASSATDFGKNIQYF,TGTGCCAGCAGTGCCACGGACTTTGGCAAAAACATTCAGTACTTC
TRBV7-9,TRBD2,TRBJ2-1,.,CASSRRVLAGERNEQFF,TGTGCCAGCAGCAGAAGGGTCCTAGCGGGAGAGAGGAATGAGCAGTTCTTC
TRBV25-1,.,TRBJ2-5,.,CASTGTVEETQYF,TGTGCCAGCACGGGGACTGTCGAAGAGACCCAGTACTTC
TRBV5-1,.,TRBJ2-7,.,CASSLDREYEQYF,TGCGCCAGCAGCCTTGACCGAGAATACGAGCAGTACTTC
TRBV27,.,TRBJ2-1,.,CASSWGDSYNEQFF,TGTGCCAGCTCCTGGGGGGACAGTTACAATGAGCAGTTCTTC
TRBV7-2,.,TRBJ2-2,.,CASSTQGVRGELFF,TGTGCCAGCAGCACCCAAGGGGTCCGGGGGGAGCTGTTTTTT
TRBV18,.,TRBJ2-1,.,CASFYPGPARYNEQFF,TGTGCCAGCTTCTACCCGGGCCCCGCGCGGTACAATGAGCAGTTCTTC
TRBV28,TRBD1,TRBJ1-5,.,CASSGTGRQPQHF,TGTGCCAGCAGTGGGACAGGGCGTCAGCCCCAGCATTTT
TRBV5-1,.,TRBJ2-5,.,CASAGAGGETQYF,TGCGCCAGCGCGGGAGCAGGGGGAGAGACCCAGTACTTC
TRBV7-9,TRBD1,TRBJ1-2,.,CASSLATGGPVGYGYTF,TGTGCCAGCAGCTTAGCGACAGGGGGGCCTGTTGGCTATGGCTACACCTTC
TRBV7-6,.,TRBJ2-7,few,CASSLDQKSYEQYF,TGTGCCAGCAGCTTAGATCAGAAATCCTACGAGCAGTACTTC